The present T cell receptor beta chain was sequenced within a study of blood T cells in healthy people across ages. CDR3 length: 13 amino acids. CDR1 and CDR2 from the germline V gene are DFQATT and SNEGSKA (reference sequence). V lost 7 bases to trimming and J lost 6 bases, with 16 bases between them. Combining a sample-barcoded 5' primer with a J-beta primer mix, a second PCR ran for roughly 7 to 11 cycles. TCRdb used MiXCR to reprocess the 5' RACE reads, holding one entry per CDR3 protein. The data show 650,000 to 1,000,000 distinct CDR3 sequences, with roughly 35% seen just once and around 13% held by the top ten.

This receptor was taken from a man aged 18 to 29 in good health. Sequencing was done on a sample of blood. The chain employs TRBV20-1 and TRBJ2-1; TRBD1 might be the D (5 bases). The CDR3 DNA is TGCAGTGTACATACTACAGGTTCCAATGAGCAGTTCTTC. Amino acid sequence: CSVHTTGSNEQFF.